Below, 15 T cell receptor beta chains from the same sample are listed, as sequenced in a study of T cells after yellow fever vaccination. TCRdb passed the 5' RACE reads through MiXCR, listing each CDR3 protein once. The profile shows roughly 49,000 distinct CDR3 sequences, less than 9% of them singletons. Sequenced here: CD8+ T cells sorted from PBMCs, sampled roughly 15 days after the first yellow fever vaccination. The receptor set was obtained from a man aged 18 to 30 who received the YFV17D yellow fever vaccine.

The table lists this clonotype with many counts. This rearrangement joins TRBV7-9 to TRBJ2-7, with TRBD2 matching 7 bases. Looked up from germline, CDR1 is SEHNR and CDR2 is FQNEAQ (reference sequence). With V trimmed by 3 bases and J by 4 bases, 6 bases remained unmatched. The length of the CDR3 is 14 residues. The chain's CDR3 is CASSLSGVPYEQYV. The CDR3 DNA reads TGTGCCAGCAGCTTGAGCGGGGTACCTTACGAGCAGTACGTC.

This clonotype was seen at least ten times. The chain joins TRBV11-2 to TRBJ2-7, with no clear D. The CDR3 length is 14 residues. CDR1 is SGHAT and CDR2 is FQNNGV in the germline V gene. With 6 bases removed from V and 2 bases from J, the gap between germline ends came to 14 bases. This CDR3 is CASSPLGLTYEQYF. Written as DNA, the CDR3 is TGTGCCAGCAGTCCCCTAGGGTTGACCTACGAGCAGTACTTC.

This clonotype was counted at least ten times. The chain is built from TRBV6-1 and TRBJ1-1, with a weak D call TRBD1 (6 bases). The germline V gene has CDR1 MNHNS and CDR2 SASEGT. Between the trimmed V and J ends, which lost 5 bases and 6 bases, there was a span of 16 bases. CDR3 length equals 14 residues. The CDR3 reads CASSPSGVRAEAFF. The CDR3 region has the DNA TGTGCCAGCAGTCCGTCAGGGGTTAGGGCTGAAGCTTTCTTT.

In its sample, this clonotype was seen many times. This chain connects TRBV6-2 or TRBV6-3 to TRBJ1-1; D gene unclear. Germline assignment: CDR1 MNHEY and CDR2 SVGEGT. Trimming stripped 7 bases from V and 4 bases from J, with 13 bases between. This CDR3 is built from 13 residues. The CDR3 spells CASKTLGSTEAFF. CDR3 in DNA: TGTGCCAGCAAAACCCTCGGGAGCACTGAAGCTTTCTTT.

In its sample, this clonotype was seen many times. This rearrangement joins TRBV18 to TRBJ1-4, with D possibly TRBD1 on 5 matching bases. This CDR3 is built from 16 residues. In germline, CDR1 is KGHSH, CDR2 LQKENI. Trimming left V 2 bases short and J 8 bases short, with 18 bases between. CDR3 region: CASSPIFGARAEKLFF. CDR3 nucleotide sequence: TGTGCCAGCTCACCAATTTTCGGGGCCCGGGCCGAAAAACTGTTTTTT.

In this sample, this clonotype turned up a few times. CDR3 loop: CASALAGGPVTDTQYF. The CDR3 DNA reads TGTGCTAGTGCTTTAGCGGGGGGCCCTGTCACAGATACGCAGTATTTT. The chain uses TRBV12-5 and TRBJ2-3, with TRBD2 identical over 10 bases. V gave up 7 bases and J gave up 2 bases; unmatched junction bases: 9. Germline V gene data show CDR1 as LGHNT and CDR2 as FRNRAP. The CDR3 loop spans 16 amino acids.

This clonotype has just a few counts. This chain links TRBV9 with TRBJ2-7; TRBD1 matches at 9 bases. CDR3 size: 15 residues. Looked up from germline, CDR1 is SGDLS and CDR2 is YYNGEE. The V gene end was trimmed by 6 bases and the J gene end by 5 bases; junction bases not matched to a gene: 12. The CDR3: CASISRRTGVHEQYV. The CDR3 nucleotides are TGTGCCAGCATCTCCCGGAGGACAGGGGTCCACGAGCAGTACGTC.

This clonotype was recorded many times. The chain joins TRBV4-1 to TRBJ1-4; weak D call: TRBD1 (6 bases). V was cut by 0 bases and J by 2 bases, with 16 bases left in between. The CDR3 loop spans 18 amino acids. Germline V gene data show CDR1 as MGHRA and CDR2 as YSYEKL. The CDR3 DNA is TGCGCCAGCAGCCAAGATACAGGATGGGGGCCTACTAATGAAAAACTGTTTTTT. Translation gives CASSQDTGWGPTNEKLFF.

This clonotype was seen repeatedly, ten times or more. This chain's CDR3 is CASKGTLGVRAEAFF. The CDR3 DNA follows: TGTGCCAGCAAGGGGACTTTGGGGGTCAGGGCTGAAGCTTTCTTT. The chain links TRBV6-5 to TRBJ1-1, with D maybe TRBD1 (5 bases). The germline CDR1 and CDR2 sequences are MNHEY and SVGAGI. The ends were cut back, 7 bases at V and 6 bases at J, with 21 bases in the middle. CDR3 length: 15 amino acids.

This clonotype occurred many times. V is TRBV4-1 and J is TRBJ1-3, with D possibly TRBD1 on 6 matching bases. This CDR3 contains 16 residues. Germline loops: CDR1 MGHRA, CDR2 YSYEKL. Trimming removed 4 bases at V and 0 bases at J, with 13 bases between. The CDR3: CASSPYRDASGNTIYF. Written as DNA, the CDR3 is TGCGCCAGCAGCCCCTACAGGGACGCCTCTGGAAACACCATATATTTT.

This clonotype was counted many times. This sequence joins TRBV5-1 and TRBJ2-1, with unresolved D. The length of the CDR3 is 15 residues. Germline assignment: CDR1 SGHRS and CDR2 YFSETQ. V gave up 0 bases and J gave up 0 bases, with 7 bases separating them. CDR3 in amino acids: CASSLALLSYNEQFF. CDR3 DNA: TGCGCCAGCAGCTTGGCCCTACTCTCCTACAATGAGCAGTTCTTC.

This clonotype was recorded at least ten times. The chain carries TRBV7-9 and TRBJ1-1; 8 nucleotides align to TRBD1. Germline CDR1 SEHNR, CDR2 FQNEAQ (reference sequence). The junction had 12 bases not matched to a gene; V was cut back by 3 bases and J by 6 bases. This CDR3 contains 16 residues. The CDR3, as DNA: TGTGCCAGCAGCTTTACGACCGGGACAGGACCGGCTGAAGCTTTCTTT. Protein sequence: CASSFTTGTGPAEAFF. Full variable domain (rest looked up from reference TRBV7-9 and TRBJ1-1): DTGVSQNPRHKITKRGQNVTFRCDPISEHNRLYWYRQTLGQGPEFLTYFQNEAQLEKSRLLSDRFSAERPKGSFSTLEIQRTEQGDSAMYLCASSFTTGTGPAEAFFGQGTRLTVV.

This clonotype was recorded many times. The chain combines TRBV7-3 with TRBJ2-3; 7 bases agree with TRBD2. The V segment lost 7 bases and the J segment 6 bases; nucleotides outside the gene matches: 7. Germline V lookup: CDR1 SGHTA, CDR2 FQGTGA. The CDR3 has 13 residues. The CDR3 DNA follows: TGTGCCAGCACCTCGGGGCGGGGGGATACGCAGTATTTT. Translation gives CASTSGRGDTQYF. The whole variable domain, filled in from reference TRBV7-3 and TRBJ2-3, reads GAGVSQTPSNKVTEKGKYVELRCDPISGHTALYWYRQSLGQGPEFLIYFQGTGAADDSGLPNDRFFAVRPEGSVSTLKIQRTERGDSAVYLCASTSGRGDTQYFGPGTRLTVL.

This clonotype showed up many times. The chain recombines TRBV29-1 with TRBJ2-5, with 12 bases identical to TRBD2. Germline CDR1 is SQVTM and CDR2 is ANQGSEA. The CDR3 has 17 residues. The V gene end was trimmed by 7 bases and the J gene end by 5 bases; junction bases not matched to a gene: 17. The CDR3 bases are TGCAGCGCCGTGCCCCGCGGACTAGCGGGGTTGGGGGAGACCCAGTACTTC. Its protein product is CSAVPRGLAGLGETQYF.

In its sample, this clonotype was seen many times. This chain joins TRBV7-2 and TRBJ1-2; D call uncertain. Germline V lookup: CDR1 SGHTA, CDR2 FQGNSA. The length of the CDR3 is 16 residues. V gave up 6 bases and J gave up 0 bases, with 17 bases separating them. CDR3 nucleotide sequence: TGTGCCAGCAGACAAACTGCGGCAGGAGCTAACTATGGCTACACCTTC. Translating it yields CASRQTAAGANYGYTF.